These 4 T cell receptor beta chains came from one sample sequenced in a study of radiation and T cells in renal cell carcinoma. The time point was: blood 2 weeks post-SBRT. The treatment denotes: 15 Gy SBRT to primary tumor, nephrectomy 4 weeks later. TCRdb's table, derived via immunoSEQ multiplex PCR, lists solely in-frame clones and lacks some. The table lists about 130,000 clones, 65% to 85% of them singletons. The sequencing here drew on blood, taken from a patient whose treatment included radiotherapy and nephrectomy. These receptors were obtained from a man between 50 and 59 years old with renal cell carcinoma.

The CDR3 sequence is CASSGGWTDYEQYF. In DNA form, the CDR3 reads TGTGCCAGCAGTGGGGGGTGGACAGACTACGAGCAGTACTTC. The chain employs TRBV2 and TRBJ2-5; a possible D gene is TRBD1 (6 bases). The DNA end is more similar to TRBJ2-7, so the J call may be wrong. The CDR3 length is 14 residues. CDR1 and CDR2 from the germline V gene are SNHLY and FYNNEI.

The J gene is TRBJ2-3, the V gene TRBV29-1; D is undetermined. The CDR3 loop spans 13 amino acids. Germline V CDR1 and CDR2: SQVTM, ANQGSEA. The ends were cut back, 8 bases at V and 0 bases at J, with 12 bases in the middle. The CDR3 loop is CSHLTYSTDTQYF. The CDR3 nucleotides read TGCAGCCATCTGACGTATAGCACAGATACGCAGTATTTT.

This rearrangement joins TRBV27 to TRBJ2-3, with D possibly called TRBD1 or TRBD2 (5 bases each). V dropped 3 bases and J dropped 4 bases, with 8 bases sitting between them. This CDR3 region has 13 residues. Germline V gene lookup returns CDR1 MNHEY and CDR2 SMNVEV (reference sequence). Written as DNA, the CDR3 is TGTGCCAGCAGTTTCCGGGGACCAGATACGCAGTATTTT. Amino acid sequence: CASSFRGPDTQYF.

This sequence joins TRBV4-2 and TRBJ1-1; D possibly corresponds to TRBD1 (5 bases). This CDR3 has 15 residues. Trimming pared 6 bases from V and 0 bases from J, leaving 14 bases between. Germline CDR1 reads LGHNA; CDR2 reads YNFKEQ. This chain's CDR3 is CASSPVGGMNTEAFF. In DNA, the CDR3 is TGTGCCAGCAGTCCAGTGGGGGGGATGAACACTGAAGCTTTCTTT.